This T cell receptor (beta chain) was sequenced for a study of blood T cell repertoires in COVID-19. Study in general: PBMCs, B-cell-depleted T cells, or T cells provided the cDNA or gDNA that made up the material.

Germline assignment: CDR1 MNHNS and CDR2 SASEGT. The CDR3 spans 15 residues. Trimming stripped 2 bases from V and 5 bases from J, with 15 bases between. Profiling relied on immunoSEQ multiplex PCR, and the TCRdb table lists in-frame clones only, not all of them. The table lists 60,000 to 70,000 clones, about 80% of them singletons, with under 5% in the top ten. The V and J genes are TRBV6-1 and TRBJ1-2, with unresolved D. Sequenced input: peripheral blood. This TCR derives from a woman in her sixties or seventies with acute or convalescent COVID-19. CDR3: CASSENSAGLYGYTF. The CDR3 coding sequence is TGTGCCAGCAGTGAAAATTCAGCGGGCCTTTATGGCTACACCTTC.